There are a few counts of the clone carrying this TCR beta chain. Its specificity is unknown. Clones were sequenced by immunoSEQ multiplex PCR, and TCRdb holds only the in-frame ones, with some missing. The sample has around 34,000 clones, roughly 80% seen once; the top ten hold roughly 22%. The entry originates in a study of CD4 T cells in relation to SARS-CoV-2 and coronaviruses. Study context: Median patient age was approximately 38 years, spanning 21 to 72 years. The study, taken as a whole, reports: SARS-CoV-2-driven expansion was significantly weaker in crossreactive than monoreactive clones. No donor gave both pre-pandemic and post-infection samples.

V dropped 10 bases and J dropped 0; count of bases not matched to a gene: 3. The germline V gene has CDR1 SNHLY and CDR2 FYNNEI. The CDR3 has 14 residues. This TCR came from an adult with COVID-19. This rearrangement joins TRBV2 to TRBJ2-6; the match to TRBD2 covers 7 bases. The sequenced sample consisted of memory CD4+ T cells from PBMCs, cultured in vitro. This CDR3 reads CATGGPSGANVLTF. The CDR3, as DNA: TGTGCCACGGGAGGACCCTCTGGGGCCAACGTCCTGACTTTC.